Detailed here is one T cell receptor (beta chain). Its target is unknown. These data come from a study of T cell responses to AZD1222 COVID-19 vaccine. Study results and caveats: Repertoires in all cases were sampled only once the peak T cell response had passed. Of spike-specific TCRs, nearly half reportedly target regions left unmutated in variants. White British donors predominated, females outnumbered males, and clonal diversity was possibly underestimated. Of the AZD1222 recipients, only six were seropositive at baseline.

J was trimmed by 9 bases and V by 6 bases; bases with no gene match: 6. The CDR3 extends over 13 amino acids. Sequencing used immunoSEQ multiplex PCR; TCRdb keeps in-frame clones, though not all of them. The data hold 130,000 to 150,000 clones, with about 93% observed a single time. The sample here was peripheral blood, taken on day 0 of AZD1222 vaccination. The receptor's source is an adult in good health. This sequence joins TRBV12-3 or TRBV12-4 and TRBJ2-3, with TRBD2 matching 10 bases. CDR3 loop: CASRLAGEGTQYF. CDR3 nucleotide sequence: TGTGCCAGCAGGCTAGCGGGAGAGGGAACGCAGTATTTT.